Listed below are T cell receptor beta chains from one sample, sequenced in a study of blood T cell repertoires in COVID-19. The data were produced by immunoSEQ multiplex PCR, yet TCRdb's version contains in-frame clones alone and is incomplete. The table lists about 49,000 clones, around 87% of them singletons. Sequencing was done on a sample of peripheral blood. The receptor source for this set is an elderly woman with COVID-19, enrolled during active disease. The CDR3 runs from the conserved cysteine through the conserved F or W. D genes are given only for firm matches. For some rows the clone size is stated as once, few or many, or as a class when expanded; others skip it.

abundance: .; v_gene: TRBV29-1; j_gene: TRBJ2-1; d_gene: .; CDR3nt: TGCAGCGTTGCTTTCAATGAGCAGTTCTTC; CDR3aa: CSVAFNEQFF
abundance: .; v_gene: TRBV5-1; j_gene: TRBJ2-7; d_gene: TRBD1; CDR3nt: TGCGCCAGCAACCGGGACAGGAGCTCCTACGAGCAGTACTTC; CDR3aa: CASNRDRSSYEQYF
abundance: .; v_gene: TRBV11-2; j_gene: TRBJ1-2; d_gene: TRBD1; CDR3nt: TGTGCCAGCAGCCCCGGGACAGGTTATGGCTACACCTTC; CDR3aa: CASSPGTGYGYTF
abundance: .; v_gene: TRBV5-4; j_gene: TRBJ1-2; d_gene: TRBD1; CDR3nt: TGTGCCAGCAGCACCGGACAGGTCGCCGGCTACACCTTC; CDR3aa: CASSTGQVAGYTF
abundance: once; v_gene: TRBV6-5; j_gene: TRBJ1-2; d_gene: TRBD1; CDR3nt: TGTGCCAGCAGTCCGAGGGGACAGGGGGTAGGCGGCTACACCTTC; CDR3aa: CASSPRGQGVGGYTF
abundance: .; v_gene: TRBV18; j_gene: TRBJ1-1; d_gene: .; CDR3nt: TGTGCCAGCTCCGGCTCTTGGGGGGTCGATGAAGCTTTCTTT; CDR3aa: CASSGSWGVDEAFF
abundance: .; v_gene: TRBV7-2; j_gene: TRBJ2-3; d_gene: TRBD2; CDR3nt: TGTGCCAGCGCTCCGGGGGGTTCCGCAGATACGCAGTATTTT; CDR3aa: CASAPGGSADTQYF
abundance: .; v_gene: TRBV19; j_gene: TRBJ1-2; d_gene: TRBD1; CDR3nt: TGTGCCAGTAGTCTCTCGGGACAGTTCTATGGCTACACCTTC; CDR3aa: CASSLSGQFYGYTF
abundance: .; v_gene: TRBV6-5; j_gene: TRBJ1-2; d_gene: .; CDR3nt: TGTGCCAGCAGTTCCCAGGGTGGGTACTATGGCTACACCTTC; CDR3aa: CASSSQGGYYGYTF
abundance: .; v_gene: TRBV27; j_gene: TRBJ1-6; d_gene: TRBD1; CDR3nt: TGTGCCAGCAGTTTAGAGGACAGGGCAGGTTATTCACCCCTCCACTTT; CDR3aa: CASSLEDRAGYSPLHF
abundance: few; v_gene: TRBV27; j_gene: TRBJ1-1; d_gene: TRBD1; CDR3nt: TGTGCCACCAAGGGACAGGGGGTCGCTGAAGCTTTCTTT; CDR3aa: CATKGQGVAEAFF
abundance: .; v_gene: TRBV7-8; j_gene: TRBJ2-5; d_gene: TRBD1; CDR3nt: TGTGCCAGCAGCTCTCCTCCAGGGGGCTCCCAAGAGACCCAGTACTTC; CDR3aa: CASSSPPGGSQETQYF
abundance: .; v_gene: TRBV9; j_gene: TRBJ1-1; d_gene: TRBD1; CDR3nt: TGTGCCAGCAGCCCACAGACAGGGATGAACACTGAAGCTTTCTTT; CDR3aa: CASSPQTGMNTEAFF
abundance: .; v_gene: TRBV14; j_gene: TRBJ1-3; d_gene: .; CDR3nt: TGTGCCAGCAGCCAAGATCAGTCTTATCGGGGGGCGAGCTCTGGAAACACCATATATTTT; CDR3aa: CASSQDQSYRGASSGNTIYF
abundance: .; v_gene: TRBV6-5; j_gene: TRBJ2-7; d_gene: .; CDR3nt: TGTGCCAGCAGCCGGGGTGGCAGTTCCTACGAGCAGTACTTC; CDR3aa: CASSRGGSSYEQYF
abundance: few; v_gene: TRBV10-3; j_gene: TRBJ1-3; d_gene: .; CDR3nt: TGTGCCATCAGTGGTCACGGGAGCAAATCTGGAAACACCATATATTTT; CDR3aa: CAISGHGSKSGNTIYF
abundance: .; v_gene: TRBV15; j_gene: TRBJ1-4; d_gene: .; CDR3nt: TGTGCCACCAGCATTTCAAGGAGACCTAATGAAAAACTGTTTTTT; CDR3aa: CATSISRRPNEKLFF
abundance: .; v_gene: TRBV6-5; j_gene: TRBJ2-5; d_gene: TRBD2; CDR3nt: TGTGCCAGCAGTTACGGGACTCTAGCGGGCAAAGAGACCCAGTACTTC; CDR3aa: CASSYGTLAGKETQYF
abundance: once; v_gene: TRBV7-9; j_gene: TRBJ1-3; d_gene: .; CDR3nt: TGTGCCAGCAGCCCCTCGGGAAACACCATATATTTT; CDR3aa: CASSPSGNTIYF
abundance: few; v_gene: TRBV5-1; j_gene: TRBJ1-4; d_gene: .; CDR3nt: TGCGCCAGCAGCCCCCGGGGTGGTGAAAAACTGTTTTTT; CDR3aa: CASSPRGGEKLFF
abundance: .; v_gene: TRBV6-6; j_gene: TRBJ1-2; d_gene: TRBD1; CDR3nt: TGTGCCAGCAGTTACTTTGGTACAGGGGAGGTGGCCACCTTC; CDR3aa: CASSYFGTGEVATF
abundance: .; v_gene: TRBV6-5; j_gene: TRBJ1-2; d_gene: .; CDR3nt: TGTGCCAGCTCCCCCGGGGGTGACTACACCTTC; CDR3aa: CASSPGGDYTF
abundance: .; v_gene: TRBV5-4; j_gene: TRBJ1-1; d_gene: TRBD1; CDR3nt: TGTGCCAGCAGCGACCGGGACAGGGGTCTCTACACTGAAGCTTTCTTT; CDR3aa: CASSDRDRGLYTEAFF
abundance: few; v_gene: TRBV2; j_gene: TRBJ1-2; d_gene: TRBD1; CDR3nt: TGTGCCAGCAGTTTCCCGGGACAGATCTATGGCTACACCTTC; CDR3aa: CASSFPGQIYGYTF
abundance: .; v_gene: TRBV6-5; j_gene: TRBJ2-7; d_gene: .; CDR3nt: TGTGCCAGCAGTTACGTTCAAAACAGGTTCCACGAGCAGTACTTC; CDR3aa: CASSYVQNRFHEQYF
abundance: .; v_gene: TRBV19; j_gene: TRBJ2-1; d_gene: TRBD1; CDR3nt: TGTGCCAGTAGCGACAGGGGGATCTACAATGAGCAGTTCTTC; CDR3aa: CASSDRGIYNEQFF
abundance: .; v_gene: TRBV7-9; j_gene: TRBJ1-1; d_gene: .; CDR3nt: TGTGCCAGCAGCTTAGTGCCAGTTCGTGCCACTGAAGCTTTCTTT; CDR3aa: CASSLVPVRATEAFF
abundance: .; v_gene: TRBV5-1; j_gene: TRBJ2-7; d_gene: .; CDR3nt: TGCGCCAGCAGCTTGGGGCAGGGCCCGTACGAGCAGTACTTC; CDR3aa: CASSLGQGPYEQYF
abundance: once; v_gene: TRBV4-2; j_gene: TRBJ2-1; d_gene: .; CDR3nt: TGTGCCAGCAGCCAAGATCCCTACGACAGGAATGAGCAGTTCTTC; CDR3aa: CASSQDPYDRNEQFF
abundance: once; v_gene: TRBV3-1/TRBV3-2; j_gene: TRBJ2-2; d_gene: .; CDR3nt: TGTGCCAGCAGCCCAACCGCGGGAAGAGCCGGGGAGCTGTTTTTT; CDR3aa: CASSPTAGRAGELFF
abundance: .; v_gene: TRBV25-1; j_gene: TRBJ1-1; d_gene: .; CDR3nt: TGTGCCAGCAGGGAAACCGGGGTACGGGGTGAAGCTTTCTTT; CDR3aa: CASRETGVRGEAFF
abundance: .; v_gene: TRBV12-5; j_gene: TRBJ2-3; d_gene: .; CDR3nt: .; CDR3aa: CASGFRAREVSDTQYF
abundance: .; v_gene: TRBV6-1; j_gene: TRBJ1-2; d_gene: TRBD1; CDR3nt: TGTGCCAGCAGTGAAATTGGGACAGGGACCTATGGCTACACCTTC; CDR3aa: CASSEIGTGTYGYTF
abundance: .; v_gene: TRBV16; j_gene: TRBJ2-7; d_gene: TRBD1; CDR3nt: TGTGCCAGCAGCCAACAAGGGACAGGGAATAACGAGCAGTACTTC; CDR3aa: CASSQQGTGNNEQYF